This TCR beta chain is from a study of T cell repertoires in cytomegalovirus infection. Whole-study context: Both recently identified HLA-C-restricted and well-studied HLA-B-restricted CMV epitopes were used in the study. Public TCR beta signatures indicated both CMV infection and matching HLA type.

Details on this clonotype: Its antigen is currently unknown. This may be a read error, as it is one base from a much larger clone.

Study observations and caveats: HLA-C-restricted CMV-specific TCR beta clonotypes were dominant in the ex vivo response. Summed public TCR beta family frequency identified CMV carriers bearing the relevant HLA.

TCRdb ran MiXCR on the reads and lists one entry per CDR3 protein. The table records about a million distinct CDR3 sequences, around 32% of them present only once. Germline CDR1 is SGHTA and CDR2 is FQGNSA. The CDR3 has 13 amino acids. Sequencing was performed on cultured CD8+ T cells from PBMCs, taken from culture after CMV antigen stimulation. The V and J genes are TRBV7-2 and TRBJ1-2, with D unresolved. The sequence was obtained from a human donor in good health (CMV status not recorded). Some clones in this sample may be carry-over from other donors' samples. CDR3 residues: CASSTRPSYGNTF. For the CDR3, the DNA is TGTGCCAGCAGCACCAGACCGTCCTATGGCAACACCTTC.